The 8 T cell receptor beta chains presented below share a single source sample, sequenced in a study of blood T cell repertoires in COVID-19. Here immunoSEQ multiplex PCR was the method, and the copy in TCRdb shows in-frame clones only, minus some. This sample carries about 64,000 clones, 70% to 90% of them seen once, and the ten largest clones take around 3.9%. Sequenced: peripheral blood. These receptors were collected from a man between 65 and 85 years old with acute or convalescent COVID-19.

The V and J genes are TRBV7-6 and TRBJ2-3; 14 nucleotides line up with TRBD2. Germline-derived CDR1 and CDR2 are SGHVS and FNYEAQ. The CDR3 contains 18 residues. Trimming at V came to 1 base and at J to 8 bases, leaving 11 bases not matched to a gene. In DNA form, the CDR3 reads TGTGCCAGCAGCTTAGACCCTTTCGGACTAGCGGGGGGTGGTACGCAGTATTTT. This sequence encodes CASSLDPFGLAGGGTQYF.

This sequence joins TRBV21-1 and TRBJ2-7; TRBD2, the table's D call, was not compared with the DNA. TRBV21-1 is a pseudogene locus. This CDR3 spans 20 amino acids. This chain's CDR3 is CASSKFRFRMRDRPFYEQYF. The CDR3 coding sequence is TGTGCCAGCAGCAAATTCCGGTTCAGGATGCGGGACCGACCCTTCTACGAGCAGTACTTC.

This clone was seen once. The CDR3 nucleotides are TGCGCCAGCAGCCAAGATCAGCAGGGCGAGAGTGGCTACACCTTC. Translated, it gives CASSQDQQGESGYTF. The chain couples TRBV4-3 to TRBJ1-2; weak D call: TRBD1 (5 bases). Germline V gene data show CDR1 as LGHNA and CDR2 as YSLEER. The V and J ends lost 0 bases and 7 bases respectively, with 15 bases between them. There are 15 residues in the CDR3.

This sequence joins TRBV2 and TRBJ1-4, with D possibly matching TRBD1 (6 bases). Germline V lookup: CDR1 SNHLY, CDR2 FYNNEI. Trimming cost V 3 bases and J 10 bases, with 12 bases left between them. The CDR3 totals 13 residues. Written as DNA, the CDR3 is TGTGCCAGCAGTGATCAGGGGAAGGTAAAACTGTTTTTT. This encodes CASSDQGKVKLFF.

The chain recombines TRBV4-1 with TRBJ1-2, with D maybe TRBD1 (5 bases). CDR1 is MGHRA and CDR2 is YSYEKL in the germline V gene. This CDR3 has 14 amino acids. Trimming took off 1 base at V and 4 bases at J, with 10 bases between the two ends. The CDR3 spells CASSQVTGTYGYTF. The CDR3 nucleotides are TGCGCCAGCAGCCAAGTAACAGGTACCTATGGCTACACCTTC.

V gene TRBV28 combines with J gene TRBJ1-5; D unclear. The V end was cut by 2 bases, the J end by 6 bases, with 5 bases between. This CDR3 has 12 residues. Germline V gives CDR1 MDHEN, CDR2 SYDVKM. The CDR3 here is CASSLLSQPQHF. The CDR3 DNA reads TGTGCCAGCAGTTTACTGAGTCAGCCCCAGCATTTT.

In DNA form, the CDR3 reads TGTGCCAGCAGTAGACCGGGACAGGGGTACAATGAGCAGTTCTTC. It is translated as CASSRPGQGYNEQFF. This chain uses TRBV6-6 with TRBJ2-1; 10 bases are a match to TRBD1. Germline V lookup: CDR1 MNHNY, CDR2 SVGAGI (reference sequence). CDR3 length: 15 amino acids. Trimming cost V 5 bases and J 4 bases; bases outside gene matches: 5.

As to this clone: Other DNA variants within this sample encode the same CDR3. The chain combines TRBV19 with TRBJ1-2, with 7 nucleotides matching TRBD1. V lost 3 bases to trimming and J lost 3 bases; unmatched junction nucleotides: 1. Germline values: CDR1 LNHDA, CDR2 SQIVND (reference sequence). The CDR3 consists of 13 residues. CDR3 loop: CASSIQGDYGYTF. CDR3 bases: TGTGCCAGTAGTATCCAGGGGGACTATGGCTACACCTTC.